A single sample gave rise to the 25 T cell receptor beta chains below, sequenced in a study of cytomegalovirus exposure and HLA in healthy donors. Vbeta (60) and Jbeta (13) primers were used in the PCR. Using immunoSEQ multiplex PCR, the repertoire was profiled, and TCRdb retains in-frame clones only, with some absent. The profile shows about 150,000 clones, 84% of them singletons. What was sequenced was PBMCs. The receptors shown here come from a young man in good health and CMV-seronegative.

The chain is built from TRBV18 and TRBJ2-7, with D possibly matching TRBD1 (6 bases). V lost 3 bases and J 5 bases, leaving 14 bases between the germline ends. This CDR3 spans 14 amino acids. CDR1 is KGHSH, CDR2 LQKENI, per germline. This chain's CDR3 is CASSPNDRRDEQYF. DNA of the CDR3: TGTGCCAGCTCACCGAATGACAGGCGGGACGAGCAGTACTTC.

This clone was recorded a few times. The genes are TRBV5-1 and TRBJ2-3, with 12 bases matching TRBD2. The germline CDR1 and CDR2 sequences are SGHRS and YFSETQ. The junction had 5 bases not matched to a gene; V was cut back by 0 bases and J by 3 bases. This CDR3 contains 17 residues. The CDR3 region is CASSLGASGGGTDTQYF. CDR3 nucleotide sequence: TGCGCCAGCAGCTTGGGAGCTAGCGGGGGGGGAACAGATACGCAGTATTTT.

The chain links TRBV5-1 to TRBJ2-5, with TRBD1 matching 8 bases. Trimming cost V 1 base and J 2 bases; bases outside gene matches: 4. Per germline, CDR1 SGHRS and CDR2 YFSETQ. The CDR3 covers 15 residues. CDR3 nucleotide sequence: TGCGCCAGCAGCTTGTGGACAGGGCGGCAAGAGACCCAGTACTTC. Its translation is CASSLWTGRQETQYF.

The CDR3 spells CAGSRGHITYEQYF. DNA of the CDR3: TGTGCCGGGTCCCGGGGTCATATTACCTACGAGCAGTACTTC. This chain uses TRBV30 with TRBJ2-7; D might be TRBD2 (5 bases). Germline V gene data show CDR1 as GTSNPN and CDR2 as SVGIG (reference sequence). The CDR3 runs to 14 residues. V dropped 8 bases and J dropped 2 bases, with 19 bases sitting between them.

About this clone itself: At one end the junction does not follow the germline gene, possibly because of a read error. This chain connects TRBV4-3 to TRBJ2-5, with 8 bases matching TRBD2. CDR3 length: 16 residues. The germline CDR1 and CDR2 sequences are LGHNA and YSLEER. CDR3 in DNA: TGCGTCAGCAGCCAAGTAAGCGGGAGTCCACAAGAGACCCAGTACTTC. Residues: CVSSQVSGSPQETQYF.

This clone was counted a few times. The DNA of the CDR3 is TGTGCCAGTAGTATCCGAGACAGGACAGGGGAGACCCAGTACTTC. This codes for CASSIRDRTGETQYF. J is TRBJ2-5 and V is TRBV19; 8 nucleotides align to TRBD1. CDR1 and CDR2 (germline): LNHDA, SQIVND (reference sequence). CDR3 length equals 15 residues. Trimming took 3 bases from V and 5 from J; bases not matched to a gene: 8.

The V call is TRBV9, the J call TRBJ2-5; no clear D gene. Germline V gives CDR1 SGDLS, CDR2 YYNGEE. The CDR3 spans 14 residues. Trimming took 0 bases from V and 3 from J, leaving 9 bases between them. CDR3 region: CASSVGGLEETQYF. In nucleotides, the CDR3 is TGTGCCAGCAGCGTAGGAGGTTTGGAAGAGACCCAGTACTTC.

The J gene is TRBJ2-4, the V gene TRBV9, with 11 bases lining up with TRBD1. CDR1 and CDR2 (germline): SGDLS, YYNGEE. This CDR3 region has 15 residues. V lost 3 bases, J lost 9 bases, and 8 bases stayed unmatched. The CDR3 region is CASSGTGTGGTIQYF. The CDR3, as DNA: TGTGCCAGCAGCGGCACCGGGACAGGGGGGACCATTCAGTACTTC.

The V gene is TRBV19, the J gene TRBJ2-7, with 7 bases fitting TRBD1. The CDR3 totals 14 residues. From germline, CDR1 is LNHDA and CDR2 SQIVND (reference sequence). V lost 6 bases, J lost 4 bases, and 9 bases stayed unmatched. The DNA of the CDR3 is TGTGCCAGTAGCGAACAGGGGCTTCCGTACGAGCAGTACTTC. The encoded protein is CASSEQGLPYEQYF.

The genes are TRBV7-2 and TRBJ2-2; TRBD2 aligns across 7 bases. Per germline, CDR1 SGHTA and CDR2 FQGNSA. This CDR3 has 19 amino acids. J lost 5 bases, V lost 1 base, and 16 bases had no gene match. DNA of the CDR3: TGTGCCAGCAGCTTAGGGTTGGAGTTGTGGGAGGGCCGAACCGGGGAGCTGTTTTTT. Translation: CASSLGLELWEGRTGELFF.

The chain uses TRBV28 and TRBJ2-7; possibly TRBD2 for D (5 bases). The CDR3 loop spans 12 amino acids. CDR1 MDHEN and CDR2 SYDVKM come from the germline V gene. V lost 0 bases and J 7 bases, leaving 7 bases between the germline ends. CDR3 in amino acids: CASSLWRREQYF. The CDR3 region has the DNA TGTGCCAGCAGTTTATGGAGGAGGGAGCAGTACTTC.

J is TRBJ2-2 and V is TRBV4-3; the D gene is possibly TRBD1 (5 bases). Trimming left V 0 bases short and J 0 bases short, with 8 bases between. The germline gives CDR1 LGHNA, CDR2 YSLEER. This CDR3 spans 16 amino acids. For the CDR3, the DNA is TGCGCCAGCAGCCAAGAAGACAGAGCGAACACCGGGGAGCTGTTTTTT. Amino acids: CASSQEDRANTGELFF.

The chain carries TRBV5-5 and TRBJ2-3, with D maybe TRBD2 (5 bases). With 6 bases removed from V and 3 bases from J, the gap between germline ends came to 11 bases. Germline CDR1 SGHKS, CDR2 YYEKEE (reference sequence). The CDR3 extends over 13 amino acids. CDR3: CASTGLWTDTQYF. The CDR3 DNA sequence: TGTGCCAGCACAGGACTTTGGACAGATACGCAGTATTTT.

This clone has more than one count but fewer than ten. V and J are TRBV7-6 and TRBJ2-2; TRBD2 matches at 7 bases. V trimming: 0 bases; J trimming: 4 bases; junction bases outside the gene matches: 8. CDR1 is SGHVS and CDR2 is FNYEAQ in the germline V gene. The CDR3 loop spans 17 amino acids. CDR3 protein: CASSLAFPGGTTGELFF. The CDR3 coding sequence is TGTGCCAGCAGCTTAGCTTTCCCGGGAGGTACCACCGGGGAGCTGTTTTTT.

The gene calls are TRBV19 and TRBJ1-5; tentative D call: TRBD1 (5 bases). Trimming cost V 3 bases and J 4 bases, with 10 bases left between them. Germline V lookup: CDR1 LNHDA, CDR2 SQIVND (reference sequence). CDR3 length: 14 amino acids. CDR3 in DNA: TGTGCCAGTAGTATTCGGAGGGGAAATCAGCCCCAGCATTTT. Translated: CASSIRRGNQPQHF. The variable domain in full, completed from reference TRBV19 and TRBJ1-5, reads DGGITQSPKYLFRKEGQNVTLSCEQNLNHDAMYWYRQDPGQGLRLIYYSQIVNDFQKGDIAEGYSVSREKKESFPLTVTSAQKNPTAFYLCASSIRRGNQPQHFGDGTRLSIL.

This clone was detected only a few times. The J gene is TRBJ2-2, the V gene TRBV2, with TRBD1 as a possible D gene (5 bases). Germline values: CDR1 SNHLY, CDR2 FYNNEI. This CDR3 region has 13 residues. V was trimmed by 5 bases and J by 5 bases, leaving 9 bases between them. Here the CDR3 reads CASSPQGTGELFF. The CDR3 DNA is TGTGCCAGCAGTCCCCAGGGAACCGGGGAGCTGTTTTTT. Filled out from reference TRBV2 and TRBJ2-2, the complete variable domain reads EPEVTQTPSHQVTQMGQEVILRCVPISNHLYFYWYRQILGQKVEFLVSFYNNEISEKSEIFDDQFSVERPDGSNFTLKIRSTKLEDSAMYFCASSPQGTGELFFGEGSRLTVL.

J is TRBJ1-5 and V is TRBV6-5; D unclear. The CDR3 consists of 15 residues. V dropped 0 bases and J dropped 0 bases, with 6 bases sitting between them. CDR1 and CDR2 (germline): MNHEY, SVGAGI. The CDR3 spells CASSYSWSSNQPQHF. The CDR3 nucleotides are TGTGCCAGCAGTTACTCGTGGAGTAGCAATCAGCCCCAGCATTTT.

The chain is built from TRBV7-6 and TRBJ2-5; no reliable D call. Germline V gene lookup returns CDR1 SGHVS and CDR2 FNYEAQ. The CDR3 length is 12 residues. V lost 2 bases to trimming and J lost 5 bases, with 6 bases between them. The CDR3 protein is CASSLPGETQYF. The CDR3 DNA reads TGTGCCAGCAGCTTACCCGGGGAGACCCAGTACTTC.

The CDR3: CASSLGTDFISSYEQYF. The CDR3 DNA reads TGTGCCAGCAGCTTGGGGACAGACTTTATTAGCTCCTACGAGCAGTACTTC. J is TRBJ2-7 and V is TRBV7-2; 7 bases fit TRBD1. V was pared by 3 bases and J by 0 bases, with 11 bases of the junction left unmatched. Germline V CDR1 and CDR2: SGHTA, FQGNSA. The CDR3 extends over 17 amino acids.

The V gene is TRBV4-1, the J gene TRBJ2-1; 8 positions agree with TRBD2. V shed 4 bases, J shed 6 bases, and the junction held 5 bases outside the gene matches. Germline assignment: CDR1 MGHRA and CDR2 YSYEKL. The CDR3 consists of 14 residues. CDR3 residues: CASSPRGTSNEQFF. The CDR3 DNA is TGCGCCAGCAGCCCTAGGGGGACTAGCAATGAGCAGTTCTTC.

The chain joins TRBV6-1 to TRBJ2-5; D may be TRBD1 (6 bases). CDR1 and CDR2 (germline): MNHNS, SASEGT. Deletions cut 5 bases from V and 3 bases from J, with 13 bases between. The CDR3 sequence is 14 residues long. The CDR3 loop is CASSLGDNKETQYF. In DNA, the CDR3 is TGTGCCAGCAGTCTTGGGGACAATAAAGAGACCCAGTACTTC.

The chain joins TRBV19 to TRBJ1-5, with TRBD1 matching over 7 bases. V dropped 2 bases and J dropped 6; count of bases not matched to a gene: 4. Germline CDR1 is LNHDA and CDR2 is SQIVND (reference sequence). The CDR3 contains 14 residues. The CDR3 nucleotides read TGTGCCAGTAGTATATGGTCAGGGGGTCAGCCCCAGCATTTT. It translates to CASSIWSGGQPQHF. Complete variable domain (other parts from reference TRBV19 and TRBJ1-5): DGGITQSPKYLFRKEGQNVTLSCEQNLNHDAMYWYRQDPGQGLRLIYYSQIVNDFQKGDIAEGYSVSREKKESFPLTVTSAQKNPTAFYLCASSIWSGGQPQHFGDGTRLSIL.

V gene TRBV4-1 combines with J gene TRBJ1-2; no clear D gene. The CDR3 covers 12 residues. Germline-derived CDR1 and CDR2 are MGHRA and YSYEKL. Trimming pared 0 bases from V and 8 bases from J, leaving 7 bases between. As DNA, the CDR3 is TGCGCCAGCAGCCAAGATCTCGGGGGCTACACCTTC. It translates to CASSQDLGGYTF.

This rearrangement joins TRBV19 to TRBJ2-5; 8 bases align to TRBD2. V lost 10 bases to trimming and J lost 4 bases; unmatched junction nucleotides: 8. The CDR3 length is 13 residues. CDR1 LNHDA and CDR2 SQIVND come from the germline V gene (reference sequence). As DNA, the CDR3 is TGTGCCACTAACCGAGCGGGGGCAGAGACCCAGTACTTC. Its translation: CATNRAGAETQYF.

The rearrangement uses TRBV11-2 and TRBJ2-4; D uncertain. V was cut by 2 bases and J by 12 bases, with 17 bases left in between. Germline V lookup: CDR1 SGHAT, CDR2 FQNNGV. The CDR3 runs to 14 residues. The CDR3 DNA is TGTGCCAGCAGCTTAAAGGTCGGAGCTGGCGGTCAGTACTTC. Translated, it gives CASSLKVGAGGQYF.